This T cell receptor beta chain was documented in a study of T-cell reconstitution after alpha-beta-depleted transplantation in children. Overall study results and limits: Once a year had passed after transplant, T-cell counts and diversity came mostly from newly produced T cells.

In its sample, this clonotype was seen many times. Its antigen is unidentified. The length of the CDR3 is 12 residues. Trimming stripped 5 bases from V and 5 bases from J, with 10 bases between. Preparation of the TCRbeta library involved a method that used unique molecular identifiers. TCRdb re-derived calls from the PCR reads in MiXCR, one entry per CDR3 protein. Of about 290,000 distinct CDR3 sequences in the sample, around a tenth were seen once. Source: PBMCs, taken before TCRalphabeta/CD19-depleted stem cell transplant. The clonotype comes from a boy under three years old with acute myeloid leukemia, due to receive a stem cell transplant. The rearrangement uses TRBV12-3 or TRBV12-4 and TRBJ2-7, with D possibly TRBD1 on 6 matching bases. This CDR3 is CASSIYRDEQYF. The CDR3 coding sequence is TGTGCCAGCAGTATCTACAGGGACGAGCAGTACTTC.